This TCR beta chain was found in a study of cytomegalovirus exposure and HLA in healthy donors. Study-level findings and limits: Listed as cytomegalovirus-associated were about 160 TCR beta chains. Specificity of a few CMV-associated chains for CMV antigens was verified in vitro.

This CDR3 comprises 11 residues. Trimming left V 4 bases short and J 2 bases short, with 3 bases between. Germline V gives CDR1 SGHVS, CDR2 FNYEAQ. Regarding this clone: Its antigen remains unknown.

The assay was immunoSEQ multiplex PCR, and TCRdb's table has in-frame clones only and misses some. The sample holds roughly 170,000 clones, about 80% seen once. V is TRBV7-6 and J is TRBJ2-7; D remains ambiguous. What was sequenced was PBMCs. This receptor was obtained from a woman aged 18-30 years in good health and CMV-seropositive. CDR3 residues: CASSYTYEQYF. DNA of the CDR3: TGTGCCAGCAGCTATACCTACGAGCAGTACTTC.